The clone carrying this TCR beta chain was seen a few times. Its target is not known. The CDR3 length is 17 residues. V trimming: 6 bases; J trimming: 3 bases; junction bases outside the gene matches: 7. The data are from a study of T cell repertoires in cytomegalovirus infection. Study context: In public TCR beta signatures, there were indications of both CMV infection and matching HLA type. Broader study findings: Cumulative public TCR beta family frequency identified CMV carriers with the relevant HLA. The response measured ex vivo was dominated by TCR beta clonotypes (HLA-C-restricted and CMV-specific).

Via MiXCR, TCRdb re-called the reads, giving one row per CDR3 protein. The sample has more than 400,000 distinct CDR3 sequences, about 25% seen once. The TCR sequence derives from a human donor in good health (CMV status not recorded). Some clones in this sample may be carry-over from other donors' samples. The chain employs TRBV12-3 or TRBV12-4 and TRBJ2-2; TRBD2 agrees at 13 bases. The sample consisted of PBMCs. CDR3: CASSSGLAGVDTGELFF. For the CDR3, the DNA is TGTGCCAGCAGCTCCGGACTAGCGGGAGTGGACACCGGGGAGCTGTTTTTT.